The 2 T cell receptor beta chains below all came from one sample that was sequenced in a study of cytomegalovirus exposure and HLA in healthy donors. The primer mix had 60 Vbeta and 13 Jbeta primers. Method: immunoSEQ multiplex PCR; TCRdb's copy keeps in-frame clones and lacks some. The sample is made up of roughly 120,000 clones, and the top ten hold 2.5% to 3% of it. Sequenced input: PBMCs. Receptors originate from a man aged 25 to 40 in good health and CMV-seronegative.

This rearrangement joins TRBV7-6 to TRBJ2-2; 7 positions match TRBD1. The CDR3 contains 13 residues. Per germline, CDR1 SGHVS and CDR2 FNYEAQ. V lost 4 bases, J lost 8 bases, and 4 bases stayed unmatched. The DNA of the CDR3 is TGTGCCAGCAGCTCGACAGGGTTAGGGGAGCTGTTTTTT. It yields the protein CASSSTGLGELFF.

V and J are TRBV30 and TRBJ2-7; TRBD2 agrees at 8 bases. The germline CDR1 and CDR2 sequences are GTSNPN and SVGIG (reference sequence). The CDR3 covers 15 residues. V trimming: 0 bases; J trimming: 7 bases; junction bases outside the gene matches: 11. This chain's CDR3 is CAWSVRTGLGREQYF. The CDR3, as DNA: TGTGCCTGGAGTGTAAGGACGGGACTAGGGAGAGAGCAGTACTTC.